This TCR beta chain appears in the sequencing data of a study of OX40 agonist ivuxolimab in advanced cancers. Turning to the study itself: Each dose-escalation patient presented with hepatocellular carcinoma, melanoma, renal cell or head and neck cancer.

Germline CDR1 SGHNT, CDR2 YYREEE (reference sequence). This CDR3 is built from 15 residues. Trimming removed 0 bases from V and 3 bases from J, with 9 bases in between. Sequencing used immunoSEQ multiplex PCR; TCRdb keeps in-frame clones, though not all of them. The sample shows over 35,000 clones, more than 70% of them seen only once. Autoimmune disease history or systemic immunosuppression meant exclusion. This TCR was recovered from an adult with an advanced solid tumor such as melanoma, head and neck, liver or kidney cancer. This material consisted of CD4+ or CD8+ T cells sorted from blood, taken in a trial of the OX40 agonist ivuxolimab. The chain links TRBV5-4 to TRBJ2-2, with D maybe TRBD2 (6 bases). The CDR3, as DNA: TGTGCCAGCAGCTTGGGGAGGGCGGACACCGGGGAGCTGTTTTTT. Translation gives CASSLGRADTGELFF. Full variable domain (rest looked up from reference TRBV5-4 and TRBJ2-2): ETGVTQSPTHLIKTRGQQVTLRCSSQSGHNTVSWYQQALGQGPQFIFQYYREEENGRGNFPPRFSGLQFPNYSSELNVNALELDDSALYLCASSLGRADTGELFFGEGSRLTVL.